The source of this TCR beta chain is a study of blood T cell repertoires in COVID-19 (dated by TCRdb to between 2020 and 2021). Regarding the study in general: Samples covering the acute and convalescent phases of COVID-19 were provided by collaborators in the United States, Italy and Spain. The prospective study material was composed of cDNA or gDNA derived from T cells, B-cell-depleted T cells, or PBMCs. The sample metadata nearly always contained a de-identified subject ID, COVID-19 status, age in years and sex. The repertoires were made available in a free public database intended to serve as a resource for research on the immune response to SARS-CoV-2. The samples were drawn from the first 160 participants of the ongoing ImmuneRACE study and from 1,200 or so subjects provided by 6 global collaborators. Where available, HLA class I and class II types were obtained from metadata supplied by the sample provider rather than from assay-based typing. The dataset comprised deeply sampled blood TCRbeta repertoires from subjects exposed to, actively infected with, or recovered from COVID-19.

Of note for this clone: The specificity of this receptor is unknown. Base qualities are not provided; no much larger clone lies one nucleotide away.

General findings and caveats noted by the study authors: The quantity of clinical and demographic metadata differed by source and by participant and was supplied without curation.

The CDR3 runs 15 amino acids, cysteine and phenylalanine included. The kept DNA is CDR3 alone, 45 bases in frame from the first base. V is trimmed back by 0 bases and J by 3 bases, and the junction contains 5 bases that no gene match accounts for. The germline V gene provides CDR1 MNHEY and CDR2 SVGEGT. Each collaborating institution followed its own protocols to collect whole blood in K2EDTA tubes. For TCRbeta analysis, collaborators shipped samples as frozen whole blood, isolated PBMCs, or DNA extracted from either of those sample types. The immunoSEQ Assay, a bias-controlled multiplex PCR, was used to amplify TCRbeta CDR3 regions from genomic DNA. Concerning the study's data processing: Nucleated cell counts per sample were estimated from amplification of reference gene primers within the assay. Sequence reads were collapsed and filtered to measure the absolute abundance of every unique TCRbeta CDR3 rearrangement. Productive Simpson clonality was computed per sample as the square root of Simpson's diversity index over productive rearrangements. The table comes from immuneACCESS by way of TCRdb, which keeps in-frame sequences with V and J called. Part of the clones is missing from these tables; in studies checked, under half for an unresolved V gene and the rest for unknown reasons. The V and J calls and the clone size are those of that table, but D and trimming were determined from the DNA. The sample records about 38,000 clones, just under 85% of which are singletons. The ten top clones hold under 5% of the sample.

This sequence was found in a man in his fifties or sixties with active COVID-19. Sequenced sample: peripheral blood. The sequence is built from TRBV6-2 or TRBV6-3 and TRBJ2-7; TRBD1 fits 7 bases in the junction. The DNA reads as follows: TGTGCCAGCAGTTACTCTGGGACAGCACACTACGAGCAGTACTTC. It translates as CASSYSGTAHYEQYF.